This TCR beta chain originates from a study of somatic mutations in cytotoxic T cells in rheumatoid arthritis. Positive magnetic bead selection isolated CD4+ and CD8+ cells, and flow cytometry checked purity. This CDR3 contains 15 residues. Assay used: immunoSEQ multiplex PCR; TCRdb lists only in-frame clones, some missing. In the table there are 11,000 to 15,000 clones, 85% to 95% of which are singletons. The receptor's source is a man in his sixties or seventies with rheumatoid arthritis. The sample comprised CD4+ T cells sorted from blood. The chain combines TRBV21-1 with TRBJ1-1. TRBV21-1 is classified as a pseudogene. CDR3 nucleotides: TGTGCCAGCAGCAAAGGCGAGGGGAGGCACACTGAAGCTTTCTTT. Its protein product is CASSKGEGRHTEAFF.